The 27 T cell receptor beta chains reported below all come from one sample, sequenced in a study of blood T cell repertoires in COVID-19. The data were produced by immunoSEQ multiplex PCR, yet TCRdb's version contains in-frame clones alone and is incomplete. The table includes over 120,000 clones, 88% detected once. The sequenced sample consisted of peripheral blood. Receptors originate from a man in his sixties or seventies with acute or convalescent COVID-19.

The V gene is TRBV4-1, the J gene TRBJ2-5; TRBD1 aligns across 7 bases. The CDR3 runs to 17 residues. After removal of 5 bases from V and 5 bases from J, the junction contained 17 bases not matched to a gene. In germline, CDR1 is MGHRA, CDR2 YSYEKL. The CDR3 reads CASSKGTDGGRGETQYF. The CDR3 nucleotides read TGCGCCAGCAGCAAGGGGACAGATGGGGGTAGGGGGGAGACCCAGTACTTC.

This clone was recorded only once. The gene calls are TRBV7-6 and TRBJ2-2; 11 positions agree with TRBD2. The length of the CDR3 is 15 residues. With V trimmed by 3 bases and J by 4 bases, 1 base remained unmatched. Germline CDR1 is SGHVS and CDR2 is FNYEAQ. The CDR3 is CASSFTSGSTGELFF. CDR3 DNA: TGTGCCAGCAGCTTTACTAGCGGGAGCACCGGGGAGCTGTTTTTT.

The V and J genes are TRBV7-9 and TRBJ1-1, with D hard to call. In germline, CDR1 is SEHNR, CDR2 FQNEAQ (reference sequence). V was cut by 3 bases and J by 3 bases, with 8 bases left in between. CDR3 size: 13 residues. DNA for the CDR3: TGTGCCAGCAGCTTGTCCGTTGACACTGAAGCTTTCTTT. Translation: CASSLSVDTEAFF.

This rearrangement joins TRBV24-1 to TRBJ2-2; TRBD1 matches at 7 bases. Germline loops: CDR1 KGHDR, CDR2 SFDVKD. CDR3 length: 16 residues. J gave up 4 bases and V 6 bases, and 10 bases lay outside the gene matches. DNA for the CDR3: TGTGCCACCAGTTTCTCCGACAGGGTCGGCACCGGGGAGCTGTTTTTT. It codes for CATSFSDRVGTGELFF.

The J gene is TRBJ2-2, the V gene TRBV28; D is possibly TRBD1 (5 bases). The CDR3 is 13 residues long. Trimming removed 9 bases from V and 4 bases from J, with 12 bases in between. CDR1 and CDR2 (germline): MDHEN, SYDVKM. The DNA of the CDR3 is TGTGCCAGTATTGACAGCTTCACCGGGGAGCTGTTTTTT. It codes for CASIDSFTGELFF.

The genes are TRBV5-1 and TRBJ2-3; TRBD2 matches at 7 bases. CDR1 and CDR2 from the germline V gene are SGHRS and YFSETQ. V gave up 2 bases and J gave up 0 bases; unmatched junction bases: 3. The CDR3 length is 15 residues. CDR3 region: CASSLLATSTDTQYF. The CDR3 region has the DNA TGCGCCAGCAGCTTACTAGCGACTAGCACAGATACGCAGTATTTT.

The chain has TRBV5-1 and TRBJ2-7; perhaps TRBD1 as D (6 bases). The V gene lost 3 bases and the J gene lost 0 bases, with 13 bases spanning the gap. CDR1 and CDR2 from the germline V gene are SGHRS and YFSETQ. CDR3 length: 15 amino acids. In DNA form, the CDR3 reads TGCGCCAGCAGCTCCGGGACACCGAGCTCCTACGAGCAGTACTTC. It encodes CASSSGTPSSYEQYF.

The CDR3 DNA is TGTGCCACCAGTGACGGTTACCGCTACACCTTC. This sequence encodes CATSDGYRYTF. The V gene is TRBV24-1, the J gene TRBJ1-2; the D is unclear. Germline lookup yields CDR1 KGHDR and CDR2 SFDVKD. V was cut by 4 bases and J by 9 bases, with 8 bases left in between. The CDR3 has 11 amino acids.

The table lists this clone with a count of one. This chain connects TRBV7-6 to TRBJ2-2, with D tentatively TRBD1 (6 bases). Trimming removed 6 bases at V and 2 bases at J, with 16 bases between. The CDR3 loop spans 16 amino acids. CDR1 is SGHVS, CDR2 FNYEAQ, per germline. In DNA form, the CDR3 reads TGTGCCAGCAGTAAAACAGGGCGAGGAAACACCGGGGAGCTGTTTTTT. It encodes CASSKTGRGNTGELFF.

The chain's CDR3 is CSVDLGTGHLETQYF. The CDR3 nucleotides are TGCAGCGTTGATTTGGGGACAGGGCATTTGGAGACCCAGTACTTC. The chain links TRBV29-1 to TRBJ2-5; TRBD1 aligns across 9 bases. The CDR3 extends over 15 amino acids. V shed 3 bases, J shed 5 bases, and the junction held 10 bases outside the gene matches. Per the germline V gene, CDR1 is SQVTM and CDR2 is ANQGSEA. The variable domain in full, with the rest retrieved from reference TRBV29-1 and TRBJ2-5, is SAVISQKPSRDICQRGTSLTIQCQVDSQVTMMFWYRQQPGQSLTLIATANQGSEATYESGFVIDKFPISRPNLTFSTLTVSNMSPEDSSIYLCSVDLGTGHLETQYFGPGTRLLVL.

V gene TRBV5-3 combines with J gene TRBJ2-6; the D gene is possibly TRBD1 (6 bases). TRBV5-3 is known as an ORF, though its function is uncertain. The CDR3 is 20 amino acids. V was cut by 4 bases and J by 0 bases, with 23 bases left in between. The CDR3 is CARSPNLPGQQSSGANVLTF. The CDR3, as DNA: TGTGCCAGAAGCCCTAACCTCCCCGGACAGCAAAGCTCTGGGGCCAACGTCCTGACTTTC.

CDR3 sequence: CASSNTVSSVHEQYF. Written as DNA, the CDR3 is TGTGCCAGCAGCAATACAGTGTCCTCGGTCCACGAGCAGTACTTC. This chain connects TRBV7-3 to TRBJ2-7; no firm D call. The CDR3 length is 15 residues. Germline assignment: CDR1 SGHTA and CDR2 FQGTGA. V gave up 5 bases and J gave up 5 bases, with 19 bases separating them.

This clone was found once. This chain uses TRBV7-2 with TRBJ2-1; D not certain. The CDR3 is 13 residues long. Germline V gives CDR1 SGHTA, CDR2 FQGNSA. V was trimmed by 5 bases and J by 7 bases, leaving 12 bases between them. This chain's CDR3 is CASSPPHLNEQFF. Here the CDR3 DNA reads TGTGCCAGCAGCCCGCCACACCTTAATGAGCAGTTCTTC.

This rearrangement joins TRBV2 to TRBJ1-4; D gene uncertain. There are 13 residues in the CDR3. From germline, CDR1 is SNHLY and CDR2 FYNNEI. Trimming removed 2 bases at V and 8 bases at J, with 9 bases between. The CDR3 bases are TGTGCCAGCAGTGAACGGGGATTCGAAAAACTGTTTTTT. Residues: CASSERGFEKLFF. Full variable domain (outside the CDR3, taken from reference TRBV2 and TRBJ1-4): EPEVTQTPSHQVTQMGQEVILRCVPISNHLYFYWYRQILGQKVEFLVSFYNNEISEKSEIFDDQFSVERPDGSNFTLKIRSTKLEDSAMYFCASSERGFEKLFFGSGTQLSVL.

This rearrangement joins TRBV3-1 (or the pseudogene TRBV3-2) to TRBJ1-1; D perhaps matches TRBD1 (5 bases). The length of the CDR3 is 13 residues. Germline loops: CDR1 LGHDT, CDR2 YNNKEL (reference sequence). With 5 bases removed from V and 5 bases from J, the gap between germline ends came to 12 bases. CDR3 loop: CASSTPEGTEAFF. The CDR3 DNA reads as TGTGCCAGCAGCACACCGGAGGGGACTGAAGCTTTCTTT.

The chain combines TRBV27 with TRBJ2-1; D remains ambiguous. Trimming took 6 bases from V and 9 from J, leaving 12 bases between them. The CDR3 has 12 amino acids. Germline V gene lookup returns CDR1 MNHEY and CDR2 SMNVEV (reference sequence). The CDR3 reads CASSLRRSEQFF. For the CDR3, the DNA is TGTGCCAGCAGCCTCCGGCGGAGTGAGCAGTTCTTC.

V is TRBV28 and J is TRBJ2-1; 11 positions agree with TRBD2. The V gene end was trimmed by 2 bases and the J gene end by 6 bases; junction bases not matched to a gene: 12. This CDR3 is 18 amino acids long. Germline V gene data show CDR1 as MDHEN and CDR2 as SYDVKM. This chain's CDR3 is CASSLNGGTSGSGNEQFF. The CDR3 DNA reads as TGTGCCAGCAGTTTAAATGGGGGAACTAGCGGGAGTGGCAATGAGCAGTTCTTC.

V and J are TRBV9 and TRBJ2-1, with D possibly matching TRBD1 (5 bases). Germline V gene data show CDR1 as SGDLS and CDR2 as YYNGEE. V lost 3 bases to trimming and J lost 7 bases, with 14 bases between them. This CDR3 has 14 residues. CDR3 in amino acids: CASSGVGSGNEQFF. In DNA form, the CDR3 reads TGTGCCAGCAGCGGGGTCGGGTCAGGGAATGAGCAGTTCTTC.

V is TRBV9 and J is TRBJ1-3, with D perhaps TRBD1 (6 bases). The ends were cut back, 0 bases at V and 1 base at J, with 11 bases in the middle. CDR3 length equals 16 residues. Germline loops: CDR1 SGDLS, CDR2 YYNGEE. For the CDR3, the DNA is TGTGCCAGCAGCGTAGTCCCAACAGGGTCTGGAAACACCATATATTTT. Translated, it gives CASSVVPTGSGNTIYF. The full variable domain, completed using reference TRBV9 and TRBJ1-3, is DSGVTQTPKHLITATGQRVTLRCSPRSGDLSVYWYQQSLDQGLQFLIQYYNGEERAKGNILERFSAQQFPDLHSELNLSSLELGDSALYFCASSVVPTGSGNTIYFGEGSWLTVV.

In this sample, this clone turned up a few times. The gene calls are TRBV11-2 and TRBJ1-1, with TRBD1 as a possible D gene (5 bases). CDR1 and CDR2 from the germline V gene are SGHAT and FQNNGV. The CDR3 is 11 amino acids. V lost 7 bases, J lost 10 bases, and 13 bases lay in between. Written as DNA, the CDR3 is TGTGCCAGCAATCAGGGCACAGGAGCTTTCTTT. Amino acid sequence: CASNQGTGAFF.

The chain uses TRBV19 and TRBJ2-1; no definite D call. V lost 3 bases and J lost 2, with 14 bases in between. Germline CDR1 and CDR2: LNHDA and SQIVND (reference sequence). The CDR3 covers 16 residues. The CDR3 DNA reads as TGTGCCAGTAGTATTTTCTCCAAAGGAGCCTACAATGAGCAGTTCTTC. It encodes CASSIFSKGAYNEQFF.

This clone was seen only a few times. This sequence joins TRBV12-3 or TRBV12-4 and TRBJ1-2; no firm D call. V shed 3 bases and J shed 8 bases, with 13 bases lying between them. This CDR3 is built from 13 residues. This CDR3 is CASSFRGFGGYTF. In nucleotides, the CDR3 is TGTGCCAGCAGTTTTAGAGGGTTTGGCGGCTACACCTTC.

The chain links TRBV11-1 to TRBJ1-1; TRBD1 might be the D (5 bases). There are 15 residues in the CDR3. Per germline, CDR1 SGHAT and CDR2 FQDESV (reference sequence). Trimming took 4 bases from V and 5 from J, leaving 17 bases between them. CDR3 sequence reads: CASSSVRGGFTEAFF. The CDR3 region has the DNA TGTGCCAGCAGCTCCGTACGTGGGGGGTTTACTGAAGCTTTCTTT.

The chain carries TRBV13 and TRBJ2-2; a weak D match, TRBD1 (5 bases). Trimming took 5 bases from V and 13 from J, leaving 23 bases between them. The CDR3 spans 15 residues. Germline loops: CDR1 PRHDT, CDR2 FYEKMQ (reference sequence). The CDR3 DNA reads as TGTGCCAGCAGCCAGGGATGGCAGGGTGGAATCGGGCTGTTTTTT. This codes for CASSQGWQGGIGLFF.

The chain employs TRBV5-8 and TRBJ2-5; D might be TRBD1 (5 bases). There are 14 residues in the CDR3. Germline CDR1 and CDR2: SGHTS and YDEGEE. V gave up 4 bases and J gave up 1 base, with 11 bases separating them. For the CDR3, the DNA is TGTGCCAGCAGCCCCAGGGCGATCCAAGAGACCCAGTACTTC. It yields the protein CASSPRAIQETQYF.

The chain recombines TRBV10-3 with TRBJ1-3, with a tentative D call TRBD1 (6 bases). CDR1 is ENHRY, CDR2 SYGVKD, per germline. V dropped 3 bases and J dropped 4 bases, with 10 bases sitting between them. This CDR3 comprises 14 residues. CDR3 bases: TGTGCCATCAGTGATGCGGGGGCAGGAAACACCATATATTTT. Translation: CAISDAGAGNTIYF.

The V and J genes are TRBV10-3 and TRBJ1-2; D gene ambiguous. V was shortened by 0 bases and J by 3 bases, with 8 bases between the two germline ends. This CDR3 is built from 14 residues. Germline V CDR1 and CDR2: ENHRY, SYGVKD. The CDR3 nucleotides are TGTGCCATCAGTGAGTCGACCGGGTACTATGGCTACACCTTC. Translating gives CAISESTGYYGYTF.